This T cell receptor beta chain stems from a study of shared clonotypes between healthy human individuals. Study as a whole: The study used three CD4 naive, three CD4 memory, two CD8 naive and one CD8 memory plate per donor.

In the original analysis: Sequence data from immunoSEQ were junction-only and lacked quality scores; consequently, filtering differed. Sequencing used immunoSEQ multiplex PCR; TCRdb keeps in-frame clones, though not all of them. V, J and clone size are taken as reported in that table, and D and trimming were inferred from the DNA itself. Among 2.3 million or so clones listed, roughly 93% were seen once. This CDR3 has 15 residues. Germline-derived CDR1 and CDR2 are LGHNA and YSLEER. Trimming cost V 5 bases and J 7 bases; bases outside gene matches: 7. Study-level points and caveats: Represented diversity, genetic and exposure-history alike, was limited by few donors. Researchers sampled only blood; tissue repertoires likely differ.

Details on this clone: Its cognate antigen is unknown.

V is TRBV4-3 and J is TRBJ1-6, with 8 nucleotides matching TRBD1. Material: naive CD4+ T cells from PBMCs. The subset: CD45RA+ positively selected. The receptor was isolated from a man younger than 30 in good health. Some clones in this sample may be carry-over from other donors' samples. The CDR3, as DNA: TGCGCCAGCAGCGTCCGGACAGGGTTAAATTCACCCCTCCACTTT. Translation: CASSVRTGLNSPLHF.